What follows are 25 T cell receptor beta chains derived from one specimen sequenced in a study of cytomegalovirus exposure and HLA in healthy donors. 13 Jbeta primers and 60 Vbeta primers were used for the PCR. Measured with immunoSEQ multiplex PCR; TCRdb has only the in-frame clones, and not every one. This sample has roughly 120,000 clones, with 70% to 80% found just once. The specimen was PBMCs. Source of these receptors: a woman aged 40 to 55 in good health and CMV-seropositive.

The rearrangement uses TRBV5-1 and TRBJ2-3; 9 bases map to TRBD1. This CDR3 has 15 residues. From germline, CDR1 is SGHRS and CDR2 YFSETQ. Losses at the gene ends were 2 bases for V and 3 bases for J; bases not matched to a gene: 4. The CDR3 here is CASSLQGARTDTQYF. CDR3 DNA: TGCGCCAGCAGCTTACAGGGGGCGCGAACAGATACGCAGTATTTT.

In the case of this clone: One junction end disagrees with the germline gene, perhaps due to a read error. The DNA of the CDR3 is TGTGCCTGGAGCCAGGGGCGGGTCGGCCAGCTCCAGCATTTT. Residues: CAWSQGRVGQLQHF. This chain links TRBV30 with TRBJ1-5; D might be TRBD1 (6 bases). CDR1 and CDR2 from the germline V gene are GTSNPN and SVGIG (reference sequence). The CDR3 length is 14 residues.

This chain joins TRBV25-1 and TRBJ2-5, with a tentative D call TRBD1 (5 bases). Trimming took 1 base from V and 2 from J, leaving 20 bases between them. Germline lookup yields CDR1 MGHDK and CDR2 SYGVNS. The CDR3 is 18 amino acids. The DNA for the CDR3 is TGTGCCAGCAGTGAATCCAGCGTACAGGATCCGAAGCAAGAGACCCAGTACTTC. Protein: CASSESSVQDPKQETQYF. The complete variable domain, with remaining parts taken from reference TRBV25-1 and TRBJ2-5, reads EADIYQTPRYLVIGTGKKITLECSQTMGHDKMYWYQQDPGMELHLIHYSYGVNSTEKGDLSSESTVSRIRTEHFPLTLESARPSHTSQYLCASSESSVQDPKQETQYFGPGTRLLVL.

The chain is built from TRBV6-1 and TRBJ1-2; D is perhaps TRBD1 (5 bases). Trimming shortened V by 6 bases and J by 1 base, and 6 bases separated the two germline ends. This CDR3 contains 12 residues. The germline gives CDR1 MNHNS, CDR2 SASEGT. CDR3 sequence (DNA): TGTGCCAGCAGGGGACTTAACTATGGCTACACCTTC. Translated, it gives CASRGLNYGYTF.

This sequence joins TRBV4-1 and TRBJ2-7; 8 positions agree with TRBD2. CDR1 and CDR2 (germline): MGHRA, YSYEKL. The CDR3 runs 14 residues. Trimming at V came to 3 bases and at J to 5 bases, leaving 6 bases not matched to a gene. CDR3 in DNA: TGCGCCAGCAGCCAGGTACTAGCGGACCACGAGCAGTACTTC. This gives the protein CASSQVLADHEQYF.

V usage is TRBV10-2 and J usage is TRBJ2-2; a possible D gene is TRBD2 (6 bases). Deletions cut 4 bases from V and 0 bases from J, with 9 bases between. The CDR3 spans 15 residues. Germline CDR1 is WSHSY and CDR2 is SAAADI. For the CDR3, the DNA is TGCGCCAGCAGTGCGGTAGCGGCGAACACCGGGGAGCTGTTTTTT. As protein: CASSAVAANTGELFF.

The rearrangement uses TRBV19 and TRBJ2-5, with D possibly matching TRBD1 (7 bases). The germline V gene has CDR1 LNHDA and CDR2 SQIVND (reference sequence). The CDR3 spans 15 residues. Trimming took off 0 bases at V and 6 bases at J, with 14 bases between the two ends. The CDR3 nucleotides read TGTGCCAGTAGTATAGACGCAGGGGGGATGCAGACCCAGTACTTC. Translation gives CASSIDAGGMQTQYF.

CDR3 DNA sequence: TGCGCCAGCAGCATTGTAGCGGGAGGTAGTGAGCAGTTCTTC. Translation gives CASSIVAGGSEQFF. J is TRBJ2-1 and V is TRBV4-1; TRBD2 agrees at 10 bases. This CDR3 contains 14 residues. Germline CDR1 and CDR2: MGHRA and YSYEKL. After removal of 5 bases from V and 9 bases from J, the junction contained 7 bases not matched to a gene.

The chain is built from TRBV5-4 and TRBJ2-5; TRBD1 aligns across 7 bases. Unmatched junction bases numbered 4, after V lost 6 bases and J lost 2 bases. The germline V gene has CDR1 SGHNT and CDR2 YYREEE (reference sequence). CDR3 length: 13 residues. The CDR3 nucleotides read TGTGCCAGCACCACGGGACAGCAAGAGACCCAGTACTTC. It codes for CASTTGQQETQYF.

The gene calls are TRBV5-4 and TRBJ2-7; 11 bases are shared with TRBD1. The CDR3 sequence is 15 residues long. Germline values: CDR1 SGHNT, CDR2 YYREEE (reference sequence). V trimming: 3 bases; J trimming: 4 bases; junction bases outside the gene matches: 6. CDR3 amino acids: CASSSGQGEQYEQYF. DNA of the CDR3: TGTGCCAGCAGCTCGGGACAGGGGGAGCAGTACGAGCAGTACTTC.

This clone was recorded a few times. V is TRBV2 and J is TRBJ2-5, with D unresolved. V was shortened by 6 bases and J by 1 base, with 15 bases between the two germline ends. CDR1 is SNHLY and CDR2 is FYNNEI in the germline V gene. This CDR3 is built from 15 residues. CDR3 in DNA: TGTGCCAGCAGAATTCGTCTTGCCGGCCAAGAGACCCAGTACTTC. Its protein is CASRIRLAGQETQYF.

The chain joins TRBV9 to TRBJ1-1; D might be TRBD1 (6 bases). Germline V lookup: CDR1 SGDLS, CDR2 YYNGEE. The CDR3 extends over 18 amino acids. V was trimmed by 0 bases and J by 1 base, leaving 19 bases between them. CDR3: CASSVAGWGQSANTEAFF. CDR3 bases: TGTGCCAGCAGCGTAGCCGGATGGGGGCAGTCGGCGAACACTGAAGCTTTCTTT.

J is TRBJ2-1 and V is TRBV7-9; 13 nucleotides align to TRBD2. Germline V gene data show CDR1 as SEHNR and CDR2 as FQNEAQ (reference sequence). The CDR3 has 16 residues. The J segment lost 9 bases and the V segment lost 4 bases, leaving 9 bases of the junction unmatched. DNA for the CDR3: TGTGCCAGCAGCTGGGGGTGGACTAGCGGGAGTGCTGAGCAGTTCTTC. Translated, it gives CASSWGWTSGSAEQFF.

J is TRBJ2-7 and V is TRBV6-5, with 8 bases fitting TRBD1. The CDR3 totals 12 residues. Germline-derived CDR1 and CDR2 are MNHEY and SVGAGI. With V trimmed by 9 bases and J by 2 bases, 3 bases remained unmatched. CDR3: CARKQGAYEQYF. The CDR3 DNA sequence: TGTGCCAGAAAACAGGGGGCCTACGAGCAGTACTTC.

A few counts support this clone. This chain connects TRBV9 to TRBJ1-4, with 8 bases matching TRBD1. Germline V lookup: CDR1 SGDLS, CDR2 YYNGEE. V lost 0 bases to trimming and J lost 5 bases; unmatched junction nucleotides: 0. The CDR3 has 14 residues. The CDR3 protein is CASSVGTGNEKLFF. CDR3 in DNA: TGTGCCAGCAGCGTAGGGACAGGGAATGAAAAACTGTTTTTT.

The chain employs TRBV7-9 and TRBJ2-1, with 10 positions matching TRBD2. Looked up from germline, CDR1 is SEHNR and CDR2 is FQNEAQ (reference sequence). V dropped 2 bases and J dropped 3; count of bases not matched to a gene: 7. The CDR3 sequence is 17 residues long. The CDR3 loop is CASSLRASGSDYNEQFF. The DNA for the CDR3 is TGTGCCAGCAGCTTAAGGGCTAGCGGGAGTGACTACAATGAGCAGTTCTTC.

This clone was seen a handful of times. This chain links TRBV15 with TRBJ1-1; D might be TRBD1 (6 bases). The CDR3 loop spans 15 amino acids. V shed 6 bases and J shed 0 bases, with 14 bases lying between them. Looked up from germline, CDR1 is LNHNV and CDR2 is YYDKDF (reference sequence). The CDR3 region is CATRPPGQLNTEAFF. The DNA for the CDR3 is TGTGCCACCAGGCCGCCGGGACAACTGAACACTGAAGCTTTCTTT. Together with reference TRBV15 and TRBJ1-1, the CDR3 gives the full variable domain: DAMVIQNPRYQVTQFGKPVTLSCSQTLNHNVMYWYQQKSSQAPKLLFHYYDKDFNNEADTPDNFQSRRPNTSFCFLDIRSPGLGDTAMYLCATRPPGQLNTEAFFGQGTRLTVV.

This chain links TRBV27 with TRBJ1-1, with D unresolved. Germline V gene sequence: CDR1 MNHEY, CDR2 SMNVEV (reference sequence). Trimming took off 5 bases at V and 2 bases at J, with 15 bases between the two ends. The length of the CDR3 is 15 residues. The CDR3 bases are TGTGCCAGCAGTCCCTGGACTGATTATAACACTGAAGCTTTCTTT. Protein sequence: CASSPWTDYNTEAFF.

With regard to this clone: This specimen includes other DNA sequences encoding the same CDR3. The gene calls are TRBV7-9 and TRBJ2-2, with D possibly TRBD2 on 5 matching bases. This CDR3 has 15 residues. Germline V lookup: CDR1 SEHNR, CDR2 FQNEAQ (reference sequence). Trimming removed 6 bases at V and 5 bases at J, with 16 bases between. CDR3 sequence: CASSFRASGTGELFF. CDR3 sequence (DNA): TGTGCCAGCAGTTTCCGGGCTTCGGGGACCGGGGAGCTGTTTTTT.

There are a few counts of this clone. This rearrangement joins TRBV19 to TRBJ2-7; possible D gene TRBD2, 6 bases. The V end was cut by 5 bases, the J end by 1 base, with 15 bases between. CDR3 length equals 15 residues. Germline V lookup: CDR1 LNHDA, CDR2 SQIVND (reference sequence). CDR3 DNA sequence: TGTGCCAGTAGTGATGCACTAGCCAATTCCTACGAGCAGTACTTC. This encodes CASSDALANSYEQYF.

This chain's CDR3 is CASSQNSISNQPQHF. As DNA, the CDR3 is TGTGCCAGCTCGCAAAACTCGATTAGCAATCAGCCCCAGCATTTT. The V gene is TRBV18, the J gene TRBJ1-5, with D hard to call. CDR1 and CDR2 from the germline V gene are KGHSH and LQKENI. The V gene lost 6 bases and the J gene lost 0 bases, with 12 bases spanning the gap. This CDR3 has 15 residues.

The table lists this clone with a few counts. The chain carries TRBV7-8 and TRBJ2-5; no clear D. The J call may be in error: the DNA end matches TRBJ2-7 better. This CDR3 has 15 amino acids. Per germline, CDR1 SGHVS and CDR2 FQNEAQ. CDR3 in DNA: TGTGCCAGCAGCTTAGGGGCATGGGGCTCCTACGAGCAGTACTTC. This gives the protein CASSLGAWGSYEQYF.

This clone occurred once. The CDR3 region is CASSRLAGERRPYNEQFF. DNA of the CDR3: TGTGCCAGTAGCCGACTAGCGGGAGAAAGAAGGCCCTACAATGAGCAGTTCTTC. This rearrangement joins TRBV19 to TRBJ2-1, with 12 positions matching TRBD2. The V gene's germline CDR1 is LNHDA and CDR2 SQIVND (reference sequence). The trim removed 6 bases at V and 2 bases at J, leaving 11 bases unmatched. The CDR3 length is 18 residues. The full variable domain, rest sourced from reference TRBV19 and TRBJ2-1, is DGGITQSPKYLFRKEGQNVTLSCEQNLNHDAMYWYRQDPGQGLRLIYYSQIVNDFQKGDIAEGYSVSREKKESFPLTVTSAQKNPTAFYLCASSRLAGERRPYNEQFFGPGTRLTVL.

The chain carries TRBV9 and TRBJ2-5; a possible D gene is TRBD2 (6 bases). This CDR3 comprises 13 residues. Per germline, CDR1 SGDLS and CDR2 YYNGEE. V was clipped by 0 bases and J by 5 bases, with 8 bases between them. For the CDR3, the DNA is TGTGCCAGCAGCGTAGGTGGGAGGGAGACCCAGTACTTC. It yields the protein CASSVGGRETQYF. The full variable domain, completed using reference TRBV9 and TRBJ2-5, is DSGVTQTPKHLITATGQRVTLRCSPRSGDLSVYWYQQSLDQGLQFLIQYYNGEERAKGNILERFSAQQFPDLHSELNLSSLELGDSALYFCASSVGGRETQYFGPGTRLLVL.

The J gene is TRBJ1-2, the V gene TRBV5-6; 11 positions match TRBD1. The CDR3 totals 14 residues. From germline, CDR1 is SGHDT and CDR2 YYEEEE. Germline trimming cut 0 bases from V and 6 bases from J; bases unmatched to any gene: 1. In nucleotides, the CDR3 is TGTGCCAGCAGCTTGGGGACAGGGGGCCATGGCTACACCTTC. The encoded protein is CASSLGTGGHGYTF.